These 29 T cell receptor beta chains were all obtained from the same sample, sequenced in a study of blood T cell repertoires in COVID-19. This table comes from immunoSEQ multiplex PCR, and its TCRdb copy is limited to in-frame clones, with some not included. Of over 30,000 clones detected, about 91% appear once; the ten largest clones hold 6.3%. Sequences were obtained from peripheral blood. The source is a human donor in a cohort sampled during active COVID-19.

In the case of this clone: A much larger clone differs from this one at a single base, so this may be a read error. The gene calls are TRBV3-1 (or the pseudogene TRBV3-2) and TRBJ2-5; TRBD2 agrees at 11 bases. CDR3 length: 19 residues. Germline CDR1 reads LGHDT; CDR2 reads YNNKEL (reference sequence). For the CDR3, the DNA is TGTGTCAGCAGCCAAGGACTAGCGGGCCCTATTCATGGTCAAGAGACCCAGTACTTC. It translates to CVSSQGLAGPIHGQETQYF.

The V gene is TRBV10-2, the J gene TRBJ2-1; no definite D call. Trimming stripped 3 bases from V and 0 bases from J, with 9 bases between. Germline V lookup: CDR1 WSHSY, CDR2 SAAADI. There are 15 residues in the CDR3. This CDR3 reads CASSEWSNSYNEQFF. Here the CDR3 DNA reads TGCGCCAGCAGTGAATGGTCTAACTCCTACAATGAGCAGTTCTTC.

The V gene is TRBV28, the J gene TRBJ2-2; 7 bases are a match to TRBD1. Trimming cost V 5 bases and J 3 bases; bases outside gene matches: 6. This CDR3 contains 15 residues. Germline V gives CDR1 MDHEN, CDR2 SYDVKM. The CDR3 reads CASSGDGTDTGELFF. The CDR3 DNA reads TGTGCCAGCAGTGGCGACGGGACAGACACCGGGGAGCTGTTTTTT.

The chain has TRBV7-2 and TRBJ2-3, with D maybe TRBD2 (5 bases). This CDR3 has 14 amino acids. The germline gives CDR1 SGHTA, CDR2 FQGNSA. V lost 5 bases and J lost 5, with 14 bases in between. The CDR3 loop reads CASSPPAAGDTQYF. The CDR3 DNA is TGTGCCAGCAGCCCTCCCGCGGCGGGAGATACGCAGTATTTT.

The genes are TRBV19 and TRBJ1-4, with D perhaps TRBD1 (5 bases). The CDR3 spans 17 residues. Trimming pared 3 bases from V and 0 bases from J, leaving 14 bases between. Per germline, CDR1 LNHDA and CDR2 SQIVND (reference sequence). This CDR3 is CASSIPIDSATNEKLFF. The CDR3 nucleotides read TGTGCCAGTAGTATTCCTATCGACAGTGCAACTAATGAAAAACTGTTTTTT. The whole variable domain, filled in from reference TRBV19 and TRBJ1-4, reads DGGITQSPKYLFRKEGQNVTLSCEQNLNHDAMYWYRQDPGQGLRLIYYSQIVNDFQKGDIAEGYSVSREKKESFPLTVTSAQKNPTAFYLCASSIPIDSATNEKLFFGSGTQLSVL.

For the CDR3, the DNA is TGTGCCAGCAGCCAAGAAACAGGGGGTTCCTATAATTCACCCCTCCACTTT. Its protein product is CASSQETGGSYNSPLHF. This chain uses TRBV3-1 (or the pseudogene TRBV3-2) with TRBJ1-6; 8 bases are shared with TRBD1. This CDR3 has 17 amino acids. V lost 0 bases and J lost 1; bases outside the gene matches: 2. Germline V CDR1 and CDR2: LGHDT, YNNKEL (reference sequence).

V usage is TRBV5-1 and J usage is TRBJ1-1, with 8 positions matching TRBD1. The CDR3 loop spans 16 amino acids. Losses at the gene ends were 5 bases for V and 3 bases for J; bases not matched to a gene: 12. The germline gives CDR1 SGHRS, CDR2 YFSETQ. This chain's CDR3 is CASRQGVGVGHTEAFF. CDR3 coding DNA: TGCGCCAGCAGACAGGGGGTAGGGGTGGGGCACACTGAAGCTTTCTTT.

V is TRBV18 and J is TRBJ2-3; D ambiguous. CDR3 length equals 13 residues. Germline V gene data show CDR1 as KGHSH and CDR2 as LQKENI. V shed 2 bases and J shed 2 bases, with 5 bases lying between them. The CDR3 spells CASSPSITDTQYF. The CDR3 nucleotides are TGTGCCAGCTCACCATCTATCACAGATACGCAGTATTTT.

J is TRBJ2-5 and V is TRBV5-1; D remains unclear. In germline, CDR1 is SGHRS, CDR2 YFSETQ. The CDR3 has 16 amino acids. V dropped 0 bases and J dropped 2 bases, with 14 bases sitting between them. The CDR3: CASSLGNIGAQETQYF. The CDR3 coding sequence is TGCGCCAGCAGCTTGGGTAATATAGGAGCGCAAGAGACCCAGTACTTC. Supplemented by reference TRBV5-1 and TRBJ2-5, the full variable domain reads KAGVTQTPRYLIKTRGQQVTLSCSPISGHRSVSWYQQTPGQGLQFLFEYFSETQRNKGNFPGRFSGRQFSNSRSEMNVSTLELGDSALYLCASSLGNIGAQETQYFGPGTRLLVL.

The J gene is TRBJ2-7, the V gene TRBV18; 8 bases are shared with TRBD2. CDR3 size: 13 residues. In germline, CDR1 is KGHSH, CDR2 LQKENI. J gave up 5 bases and V 6 bases, and 6 bases lay outside the gene matches. CDR3 sequence reads: CASSPGGANEQYF. The CDR3 DNA sequence: TGTGCCAGCTCCCCGGGAGGGGCAAACGAGCAGTACTTC.

The chain carries TRBV5-4 and TRBJ1-1, with 8 bases lining up with TRBD1. The CDR3 totals 15 residues. Looked up from germline, CDR1 is SGHNT and CDR2 is YYREEE (reference sequence). The V gene end was trimmed by 4 bases and the J gene end by 1 base; junction bases not matched to a gene: 6. The CDR3 DNA follows: TGTGCCAGCAGCCCGAACAGGGGGAGGAACACTGAAGCTTTCTTT. The encoded protein is CASSPNRGRNTEAFF.

This clone was detected once. The chain carries TRBV28 and TRBJ2-5, with a tentative D call TRBD1 (6 bases). The V end lost 4 bases, the J end lost 2 bases, and 11 bases lay between the germline ends. Per the germline V gene, CDR1 is MDHEN and CDR2 is SYDVKM. This CDR3 contains 14 residues. The CDR3 here is CASSWATGQETQYF. The CDR3 coding sequence is TGTGCCAGCAGTTGGGCCACAGGGCAAGAGACCCAGTACTTC.

About this clone itself: One end of the junction varies from germline; a read error may be responsible. The chain carries TRBV27 and TRBJ2-3; D unresolved. This CDR3 region has 17 residues. Germline V CDR1 and CDR2: MNHEY, SMNVEV (reference sequence). The DNA of the CDR3 is TGTGCCGGCAGTCCGACACAAGACCCAATGAGTGCAGATACGCAGTATTTT. Amino acids: CAGSPTQDPMSADTQYF.

The chain combines TRBV5-1 with TRBJ2-7; 7 bases map to TRBD2. The CDR3 runs 16 residues. Germline V lookup: CDR1 SGHRS, CDR2 YFSETQ. With 3 bases clipped from V and 2 bases from J, the junction kept 11 bases outside the gene matches. The CDR3 sequence is CASSYSWGGNTYEQYF. CDR3 nucleotides: TGCGCCAGCAGCTATTCGTGGGGAGGGAATACCTACGAGCAGTACTTC.

The CDR3 nucleotides read TGTGCCAGCTCTGAGCCGACAGGGGGTTCGGGCGAGCAGTACTTC. Amino acid sequence: CASSEPTGGSGEQYF. This chain connects TRBV18 to TRBJ2-7, with TRBD1 matching over 9 bases. Trimming took 6 bases from V and 6 from J; bases not matched to a gene: 12. The CDR3 extends over 15 amino acids. Germline V gene lookup returns CDR1 KGHSH and CDR2 LQKENI. Supplemented by reference TRBV18 and TRBJ2-7, the full variable domain reads NAGVMQNPRHLVRRRGQEARLRCSPMKGHSHVYWYRQLPEEGLKFMVYLQKENIIDESGMPKERFSAEFPKEGPSILRIQQVVRGDSAAYFCASSEPTGGSGEQYFGPGTRLTVT.

The table lists this clone with a count of one. The gene calls are TRBV24-1 and TRBJ2-7; a possible D gene is TRBD1 (6 bases). Germline CDR1 and CDR2: KGHDR and SFDVKD. The CDR3 consists of 14 residues. The V gene lost 3 bases and the J gene lost 9 bases, with 17 bases spanning the gap. Here the CDR3 DNA reads TGTGCCACCAGTGATCCCGGACAGTATCCATCGCAGTACTTC. This translates into CATSDPGQYPSQYF.

The chain has TRBV5-1 and TRBJ1-4; 7 bases agree with TRBD1. Germline CDR1 SGHRS, CDR2 YFSETQ. V trimming: 4 bases; J trimming: 7 bases; junction bases outside the gene matches: 7. The CDR3 loop spans 14 amino acids. The CDR3 protein is CASSAQGVGEKLFF. DNA of the CDR3: TGCGCCAGCAGCGCCCAGGGGGTAGGTGAAAAACTGTTTTTT.

The gene calls are TRBV5-4 and TRBJ2-7; possibly TRBD1 for D (6 bases). Germline CDR1 reads SGHNT; CDR2 reads YYREEE (reference sequence). The length of the CDR3 is 14 residues. Deletions cut 3 bases from V and 3 bases from J, with 13 bases between. As DNA, the CDR3 is TGTGCCAGCAGCTGGGTGGGACAACACTACGAGCAGTACTTC. Its protein is CASSWVGQHYEQYF.

The chain recombines TRBV6-4 with TRBJ2-2; the match to TRBD2 covers 12 bases. V shed 4 bases, J shed 0 bases, and the junction held 12 bases outside the gene matches. The germline V gene has CDR1 MRHNA and CDR2 SNTAGT. The CDR3 contains 20 residues. The CDR3 DNA is TGTGCCAGCAGTGGGACAGGAAGGACTAGCGGGACACCGAACACCGGGGAGCTGTTTTTT. Its protein product is CASSGTGRTSGTPNTGELFF.

The rearrangement joins TRBV11-2 to TRBJ2-1; no reliable D call. Trimming cost V 4 bases and J 5 bases, with 12 bases left between them. This CDR3 contains 14 residues. The germline V gene has CDR1 SGHAT and CDR2 FQNNGV. The CDR3 DNA sequence: TGTGCCAGCAGCTCCCACGGGTCCGACAATGAGCAGTTCTTC. Translated, it gives CASSSHGSDNEQFF. Looking up the rest from reference TRBV11-2 and TRBJ2-1 gives the full variable domain: EAGVAQSPRYKIIEKRQSVAFWCNPISGHATLYWYQQILGQGPKLLIQFQNNGVVDDSQLPKDRFSAERLKGVDSTLKIQPAKLEDSAVYLCASSSHGSDNEQFFGPGTRLTVL.

The chain employs TRBV28 and TRBJ2-2, with D perhaps TRBD2 (5 bases). There are 15 residues in the CDR3. The germline V gene encodes CDR1 MDHEN and CDR2 SYDVKM. V gave up 11 bases and J gave up 0 bases, with 16 bases separating them. The CDR3 region is CAGRMGAANTGELFF. CDR3 in DNA: TGTGCCGGGCGGATGGGAGCTGCGAACACCGGGGAGCTGTTTTTT. Variable domain in full (rest from reference TRBV28 and TRBJ2-2): DVKVTQSSRYLVKRTGEKVFLECVQDMDHENMFWYRQDPGLGLRLIYFSYDVKMKEKGDIPEGYSVSREKKERFSLILESASTNQTSMYLCAGRMGAANTGELFFGEGSRLTVL.

This sequence joins TRBV27 and TRBJ2-3, with D possibly TRBD2 on 6 matching bases. Trimming took 1 base from V and 2 from J, leaving 10 bases between them. CDR1 MNHEY and CDR2 SMNVEV come from the germline V gene (reference sequence). The CDR3 has 15 amino acids. CDR3 sequence reads: CASSLLTGDTDTQYF. In DNA form, the CDR3 reads TGTGCCAGCAGTTTATTGACGGGGGACACAGATACGCAGTATTTT.

V usage is TRBV9 and J usage is TRBJ1-6; 10 bases align to TRBD1. Germline V gene data show CDR1 as SGDLS and CDR2 as YYNGEE. The CDR3 is 16 amino acids. V was pared by 4 bases and J by 9 bases, with 10 bases of the junction left unmatched. CDR3 sequence (DNA): TGTGCCAGCAGCCTAATGACAGGGGGCTCGCGTTCACCCCTCCACTTT. Its translation is CASSLMTGGSRSPLHF. Full variable domain (rest looked up from reference TRBV9 and TRBJ1-6): DSGVTQTPKHLITATGQRVTLRCSPRSGDLSVYWYQQSLDQGLQFLIQYYNGEERAKGNILERFSAQQFPDLHSELNLSSLELGDSALYFCASSLMTGGSRSPLHFGNGTRLTVT.

V and J are TRBV7-6 and TRBJ2-3; TRBD2 aligns across 13 bases. This CDR3 contains 18 residues. The V gene end was trimmed by 5 bases and the J gene end by 1 base; junction bases not matched to a gene: 9. The germline V gene encodes CDR1 SGHVS and CDR2 FNYEAQ. In DNA, the CDR3 is TGTGCCAGCAGCGACCGAACTAGCGGGGGGGCTGGCACAGATACGCAGTATTTT. It specifies CASSDRTSGGAGTDTQYF.

This chain joins TRBV18 and TRBJ2-5; 8 bases fit TRBD2. Trimming took 1 base from V and 2 from J; bases not matched to a gene: 6. The CDR3 loop spans 16 amino acids. Per germline, CDR1 KGHSH and CDR2 LQKENI. The CDR3 bases are TGTGCCAGCTCACCACTAAGCGGGAGCAAACAAGAGACCCAGTACTTC. Translation gives CASSPLSGSKQETQYF.

The chain uses TRBV7-3 and TRBJ2-3; 8 bases are a match to TRBD2. With 5 bases clipped from V and 7 bases from J, the junction kept 5 bases outside the gene matches. The CDR3 is made up of 13 amino acids. Germline CDR1 and CDR2: SGHTA and FQGTGA. The CDR3 is CASSRTSINTQYF. CDR3 nucleotides: TGTGCCAGCAGCCGGACTAGCATAAATACGCAGTATTTT.

The chain links TRBV6-4 to TRBJ2-2, with no clear D. In germline, CDR1 is MRHNA, CDR2 SNTAGT. The V gene lost 3 bases and the J gene lost 3 bases, with 5 bases spanning the gap. The CDR3 totals 13 residues. CDR3: CASSDSDTGELFF. CDR3 nucleotides: TGTGCCAGCAGTGATTCCGACACCGGGGAGCTGTTTTTT.

This chain joins TRBV29-1 and TRBJ2-5; 7 bases are shared with TRBD1. CDR1 and CDR2 from the germline V gene are SQVTM and ANQGSEA. V gave up 8 bases and J gave up 3 bases; unmatched junction bases: 9. The CDR3 is 13 amino acids. In nucleotides, the CDR3 is TGCAGCATCAGAGGGGGCACGAAAGAGACCCAGTACTTC. It codes for CSIRGGTKETQYF. The full variable domain, completed using reference TRBV29-1 and TRBJ2-5, is SAVISQKPSRDICQRGTSLTIQCQVDSQVTMMFWYRQQPGQSLTLIATANQGSEATYESGFVIDKFPISRPNLTFSTLTVSNMSPEDSSIYLCSIRGGTKETQYFGPGTRLLVL.

The genes are TRBV19 and TRBJ1-4; 8 bases agree with TRBD1. CDR3 size: 15 residues. Germline V lookup: CDR1 LNHDA, CDR2 SQIVND (reference sequence). The J segment lost 5 bases and the V segment lost 7 bases, leaving 9 bases of the junction unmatched. The CDR3 nucleotides read TGTGCCAGTAACCCAAGGACAGGGCAAAATGAAAAACTGTTTTTT. As protein: CASNPRTGQNEKLFF.